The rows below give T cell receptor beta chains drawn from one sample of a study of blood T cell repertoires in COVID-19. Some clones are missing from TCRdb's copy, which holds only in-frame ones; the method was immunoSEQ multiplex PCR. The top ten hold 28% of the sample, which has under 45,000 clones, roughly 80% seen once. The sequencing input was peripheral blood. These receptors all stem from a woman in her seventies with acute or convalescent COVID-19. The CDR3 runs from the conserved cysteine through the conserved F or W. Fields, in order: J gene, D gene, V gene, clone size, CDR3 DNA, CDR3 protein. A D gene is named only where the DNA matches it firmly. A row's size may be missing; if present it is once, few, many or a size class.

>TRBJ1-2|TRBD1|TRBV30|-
TGTGCCTGGAGTGTACCGGTTCCAGGGGGATGGAGAGGCTACACCTTC
CAWSVPVPGGWRGYTF
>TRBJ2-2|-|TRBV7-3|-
TGTGCCAGCAGCTTAGGGGGGGCAGCGACCGGGGAGCTGTTTTTT
CASSLGGAATGELFF
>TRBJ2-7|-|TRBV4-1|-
TGCGCCAGCAGCCAAGGCGCGACACAGGGCTACGAGCAGTACTTC
CASSQGATQGYEQYF
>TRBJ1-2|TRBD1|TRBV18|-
TGTGCCAGCTCACCTAGCGGACAGGGGATCGTTAACTATGGCTACACCTTC
CASSPSGQGIVNYGYTF
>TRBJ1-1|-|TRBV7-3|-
TGTGCCAGCAGCTTGGACAGGAACACTGAAGCTTTCTTT
CASSLDRNTEAFF
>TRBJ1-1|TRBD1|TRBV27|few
TGTGCCAGCAGTTTGGACAGGTCGAACACTGAAGCTTTCTTT
CASSLDRSNTEAFF
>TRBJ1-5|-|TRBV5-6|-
TGTGCCAGCAGCTTGGGAGGTTGGTCCGCTCGTTATAGCAATCAGCCCCAGCATTTT
CASSLGGWSARYSNQPQHF
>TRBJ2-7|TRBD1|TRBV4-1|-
TGCGCCAGCAGCCAAGATGGGACAGGCTACGAGCAGTACTTC
CASSQDGTGYEQYF
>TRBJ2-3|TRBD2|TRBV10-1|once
TGCGCCAGCAGTGAGTGGGGCGGGAGTAAGGATACGCAGTATTTT
CASSEWGGSKDTQYF
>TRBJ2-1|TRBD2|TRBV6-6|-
TGTGCCAGCAGTCATACTAGCGGGGCCTACAATGAGCAGTTCTTC
CASSHTSGAYNEQFF
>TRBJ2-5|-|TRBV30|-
TGTGCCTGGAGACTTGCAGGGCAAGAGACCCAGTACTTC
CAWRLAGQETQYF
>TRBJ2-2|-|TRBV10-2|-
TGCGCCAGCAGTGGGATAGCGGACCACGGGGAGCTGTTTTTT
CASSGIADHGELFF
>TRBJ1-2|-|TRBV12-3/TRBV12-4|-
TGTGCCAGCAGTCTCCCCCCTAACTATGGCTACACCTTC
CASSLPPNYGYTF
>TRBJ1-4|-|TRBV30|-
TGTGCCTGGAGTCGGCAGGGCAGGGAAAAACTGTTTTTT
CAWSRQGREKLFF
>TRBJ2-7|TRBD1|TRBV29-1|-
TGCAGCGTTCTCCGGGACAGGGGCTACGAGCAGTACTTC
CSVLRDRGYEQYF
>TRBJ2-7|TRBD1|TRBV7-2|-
TGTGCCAGCAGCTTAGGGACAGGGACCTACGAGCAGTACTTC
CASSLGTGTYEQYF
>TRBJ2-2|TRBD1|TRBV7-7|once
TGTGCTAGCAGCTTAGCAGGGACAGGGATTGGCGGGGAGCTGTTTTTT
CASSLAGTGIGGELFF
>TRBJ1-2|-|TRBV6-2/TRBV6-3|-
TGTGCCAGCAGTTCGAGGAGACAGATCTATGGCTACACCTTC
CASSSRRQIYGYTF
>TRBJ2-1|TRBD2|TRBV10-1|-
TGCGCCAGCAGTGAGGCTAGCGGCTACAATGAGCAGTTCTTC
CASSEASGYNEQFF
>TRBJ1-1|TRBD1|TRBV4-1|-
TGCGCCAGCAGCCTGGACAGGGGGCCCTACACTGAAGCTTTCTTT
CASSLDRGPYTEAFF
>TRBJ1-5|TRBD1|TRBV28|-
TGTGCCAGCAGTCCTGGACAGGGCGTTTTGCCCCAGCATTTT
CASSPGQGVLPQHF
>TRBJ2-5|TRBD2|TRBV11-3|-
TGTGCCAGCAGCTTAGGACTAGCTGGTGGAGAGACCCAGTACTTC
CASSLGLAGGETQYF
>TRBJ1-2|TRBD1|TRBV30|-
TGTGCCTGGAGTGTGCCGGACAGGCGAACCTATGGCTACACCTTC
CAWSVPDRRTYGYTF
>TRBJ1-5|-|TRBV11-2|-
TGTGCCAGCAGCTGGGGGGGGATAGAAAATCAGCCCCAGCATTTT
CASSWGGIENQPQHF
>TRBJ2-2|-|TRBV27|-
TGTGCCAGCAGTCCCCCCCGCCAGGGGATATTGAACACCGGGGAGCTGTTTTTT
CASSPPRQGILNTGELFF
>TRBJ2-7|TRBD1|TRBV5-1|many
TGCGCCAGCAGCTTGGAGGGGACAGGGGCCGAGCAGTACTTC
CASSLEGTGAEQYF
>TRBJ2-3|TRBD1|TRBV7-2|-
TGTGCCAGCAGCTCGGACAGGGGGCCGACTAATACGCAGTATTTT
CASSSDRGPTNTQYF
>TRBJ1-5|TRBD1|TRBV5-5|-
TGTGCCAGCGGAAGGGGGCCAGACCTTGGCAATCAGCCCCAGCATTTT
CASGRGPDLGNQPQHF
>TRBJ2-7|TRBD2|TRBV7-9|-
TGTGCCAGCAGCGCCGGACTAGCGGGGGCGTACGAGCAGTACTTC
CASSAGLAGAYEQYF
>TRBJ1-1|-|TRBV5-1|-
TGCGCCAGCAGCTTGGAACGGGGCACTGAAGCTTTCTTT
CASSLERGTEAFF
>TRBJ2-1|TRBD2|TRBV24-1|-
TGTGCCACCAGTGATTTAGCGGGGGGGCGGTATGAGCAGTTCTTC
CATSDLAGGRYEQFF
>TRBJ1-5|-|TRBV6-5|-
TGTGCCAGCAGGGGACACTACAATCAGCCCCAGCATTTT
CASRGHYNQPQHF
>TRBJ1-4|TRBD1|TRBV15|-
TGTGCCACCAGCACAATGGACAGGGGGGCTAATGAAAAACTGTTTTTT
CATSTMDRGANEKLFF
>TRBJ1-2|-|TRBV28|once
TGTGCCAGCAACAGGGTAGCAGGGGGCTACACCTTC
CASNRVAGGYTF
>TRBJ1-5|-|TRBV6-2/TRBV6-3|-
TGTGCCAGCAGTAGACAGGAAAATCAGCCCCAGCATTTT
CASSRQENQPQHF
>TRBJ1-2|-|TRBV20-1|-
TGCAGTGCTAGTCTCCCAGGGGACCAGTATGGCTACACCTTC
CSASLPGDQYGYTF
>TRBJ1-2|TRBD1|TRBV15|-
TGTGCCACCAGCAGGGACAGGGTTCGAGGTGGCTACACCTTC
CATSRDRVRGGYTF
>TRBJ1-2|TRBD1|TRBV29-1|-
TGCAGCGTTGGACGGTTGGGACAGCATAACTATGGCTACACCTTC
CSVGRLGQHNYGYTF
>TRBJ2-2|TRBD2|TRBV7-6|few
TGTGCCAGCAGCTTAAGCGGGAGGCACACCGGGGAGCTGTTTTTT
CASSLSGRHTGELFF
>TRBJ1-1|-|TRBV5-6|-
TGTGCCAGCAGCTTGGGGGGCACTGTTTGGGAAGCTTTCTTT
CASSLGGTVWEAFF
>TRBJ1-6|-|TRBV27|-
TGTGCCAGCAGTTTCGGGCGCGGGTCACCCCTCCACTTT
CASSFGRGSPLHF
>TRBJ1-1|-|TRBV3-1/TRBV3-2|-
TGTGCCAGCAGCCGAGGGGGGAACACTGAAGCTTTCTTT
CASSRGGNTEAFF
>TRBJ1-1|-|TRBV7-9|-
TGTGCCAGCAGCCGAGGGAGCACTGAAGCTTTCTTT
CASSRGSTEAFF
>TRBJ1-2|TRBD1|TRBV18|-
TGTGCCAGCTCACCATTAGGGCCGGGACAGGGTGAAAGTTACACCTTC
CASSPLGPGQGESYTF
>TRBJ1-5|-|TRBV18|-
TGTGCCAGCTCACCCGACAGAGATCAGCCCCAGCATTTT
CASSPDRDQPQHF